Reported below is one T cell receptor (beta chain). This clone was found once. Its target antigen remains unknown. No base qualities exist here, and no much larger clone lies one base off it. The immunoSEQ Assay, a bias-controlled multiplex PCR, was used to amplify TCRbeta CDR3 regions from genomic DNA. The authors processed their data as follows. Nucleated cell counts per sample were estimated from amplification of reference gene primers within the assay. To quantify the absolute abundance of each unique TCRbeta CDR3 rearrangement, sequence reads were collapsed and filtered. For each sample, productive Simpson clonality was calculated as the square root of Simpson's diversity index across productive rearrangements. Not all clones reach the TCRdb copy of this immuneACCESS table, which keeps in-frame sequences only. Checked studies attribute under half of the gap to unresolved V genes and leave the rest unexplained. V and J calls and clone size are as listed in that table; D and trimming were resolved from the DNA. The sample contains 200,000 to 250,000 clones, around 84% of them found a single time. The ten largest clones represent 4% to 4.5% of the sample.

Collaborating institutions collected whole blood in K2EDTA tubes following their own protocols. Collaborator samples were shipped for TCRbeta analysis as frozen whole blood, isolated PBMCs, or DNA extracted from either sample type. This specimen comes from a study of blood T cell repertoires in COVID-19 (TCRdb year 2020). Regarding the complete study: Collaborator samples came from the United States, Italy and Spain and covered acute and convalescent phases of COVID-19. The prospective study material was composed of cDNA or gDNA derived from T cells, B-cell-depleted T cells, or PBMCs. Subjects who had been exposed to COVID-19, were actively infected with it, or had recovered from it provided the deeply sampled blood TCRbeta repertoires that made up the dataset. The repertoires were made available in a free public database intended to serve as a resource for research on the immune response to SARS-CoV-2. The samples were drawn from two sources: the first 160 participants of the ongoing ImmuneRACE study, and over 1,000 subjects contributed by 6 global collaborators. Nearly every sample came with metadata listing a de-identified subject ID, COVID-19 status, age in years and sex. Where available, HLA class I and class II types were taken from metadata supplied by the sample provider and were not determined by assay-based typing. Broad study findings and their caveats: Clinical and demographic metadata were provided uncurated, with the amount varying by source and participant.

The CDR3 contains 16 residues, cysteine and phenylalanine counted. The kept DNA is CDR3 alone, 48 bases in frame from the first base. Ends trimmed: V by 2 bases, J by 2 bases; bases unmatched to a gene: 4. Sequences SGHDT (CDR1) and YYEEEE (CDR2) are obtained from the germline V gene. This clonotype was sampled from a man aged 45 to 65 with acute or convalescent COVID-19. The source material was peripheral blood. This sequence uses TRBV5-6 and TRBJ2-1, with 10 bases in between that match TRBD2. The DNA is TGTGCCAGCAGCTTACTAGCGGGGAACACCTACAATGAGCAGTTCTTC. Its translation is CASSLLAGNTYNEQFF.